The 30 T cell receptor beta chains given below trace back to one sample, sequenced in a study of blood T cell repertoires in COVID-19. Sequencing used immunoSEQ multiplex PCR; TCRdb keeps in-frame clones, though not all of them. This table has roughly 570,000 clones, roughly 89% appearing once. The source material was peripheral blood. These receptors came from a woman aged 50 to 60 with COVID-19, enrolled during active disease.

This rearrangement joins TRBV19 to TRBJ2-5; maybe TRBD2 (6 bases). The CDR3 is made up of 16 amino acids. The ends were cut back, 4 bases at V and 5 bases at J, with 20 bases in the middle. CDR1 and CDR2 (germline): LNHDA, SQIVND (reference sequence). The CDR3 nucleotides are TGTGCCAGTAGTACCCCCTTGCGGGGTGCGGGGGAGACCCAGTACTTC. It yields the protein CASSTPLRGAGETQYF.

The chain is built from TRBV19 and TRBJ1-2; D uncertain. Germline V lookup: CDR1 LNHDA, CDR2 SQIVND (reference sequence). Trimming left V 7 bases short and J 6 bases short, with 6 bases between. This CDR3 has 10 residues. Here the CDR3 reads CASKNNGYTF. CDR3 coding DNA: TGTGCCAGTAAAAACAATGGCTACACCTTC.

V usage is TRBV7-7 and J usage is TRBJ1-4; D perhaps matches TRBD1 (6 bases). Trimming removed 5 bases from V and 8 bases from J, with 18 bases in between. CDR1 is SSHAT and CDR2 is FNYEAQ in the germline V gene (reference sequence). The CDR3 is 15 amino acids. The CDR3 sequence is CASSPSWGPSEKLFF. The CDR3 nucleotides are TGTGCCAGCAGCCCGAGTTGGGGGCCCTCCGAAAAACTGTTTTTT.

CDR3 region: CASSPRVGSDTEAFF. The CDR3 nucleotides are TGTGCCAGCTCACCCAGGGTGGGATCGGACACTGAAGCTTTCTTT. The chain has TRBV18 and TRBJ1-1; D may be TRBD1 (5 bases). Trimming took 3 bases from V and 3 from J, leaving 14 bases between them. Germline CDR1 KGHSH, CDR2 LQKENI. The CDR3 has 15 amino acids.

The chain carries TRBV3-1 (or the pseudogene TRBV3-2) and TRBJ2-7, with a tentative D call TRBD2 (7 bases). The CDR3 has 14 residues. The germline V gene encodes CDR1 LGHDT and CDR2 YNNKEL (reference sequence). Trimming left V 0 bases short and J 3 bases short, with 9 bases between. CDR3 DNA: TGTGCCAGCAGCCAAGAAGGGGGGGTCTACGAGCAGTACTTC. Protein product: CASSQEGGVYEQYF.

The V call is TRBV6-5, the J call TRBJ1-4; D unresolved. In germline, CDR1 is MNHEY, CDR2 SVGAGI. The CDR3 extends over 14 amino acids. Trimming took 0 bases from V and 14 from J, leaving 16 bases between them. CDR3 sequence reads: CASSYSSLTAALFF. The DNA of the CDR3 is TGTGCCAGCAGTTACTCGTCCCTGACGGCGGCTCTGTTTTTT.

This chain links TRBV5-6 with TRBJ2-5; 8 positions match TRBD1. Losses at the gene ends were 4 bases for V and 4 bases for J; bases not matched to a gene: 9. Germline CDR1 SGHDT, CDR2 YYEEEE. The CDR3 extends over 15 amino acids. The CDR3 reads CASSVGGTGGETQYF. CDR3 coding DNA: TGTGCCAGCAGCGTGGGTGGGACAGGAGGAGAGACCCAGTACTTC.

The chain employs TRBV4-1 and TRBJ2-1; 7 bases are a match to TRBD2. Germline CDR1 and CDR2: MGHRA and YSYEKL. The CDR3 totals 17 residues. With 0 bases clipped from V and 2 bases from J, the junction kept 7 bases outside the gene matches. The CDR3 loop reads CASSQDWGGGAYNEQFF. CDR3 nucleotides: TGCGCCAGCAGCCAAGATTGGGGCGGGGGAGCCTACAATGAGCAGTTCTTC.

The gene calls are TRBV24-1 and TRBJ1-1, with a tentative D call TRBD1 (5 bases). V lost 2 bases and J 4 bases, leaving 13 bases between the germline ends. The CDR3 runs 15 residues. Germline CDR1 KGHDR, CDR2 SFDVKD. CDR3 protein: CATSDSGTGVTEAFF. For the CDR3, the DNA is TGTGCCACCAGTGATTCAGGGACGGGGGTCACTGAAGCTTTCTTT.

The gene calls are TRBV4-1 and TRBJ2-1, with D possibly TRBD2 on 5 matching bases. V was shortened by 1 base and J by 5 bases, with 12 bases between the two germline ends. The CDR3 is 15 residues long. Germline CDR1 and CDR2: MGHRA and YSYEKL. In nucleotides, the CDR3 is TGCGCCAGCAGCCAAGTTGGGGAGATGGACAATGAGCAGTTCTTC. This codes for CASSQVGEMDNEQFF.

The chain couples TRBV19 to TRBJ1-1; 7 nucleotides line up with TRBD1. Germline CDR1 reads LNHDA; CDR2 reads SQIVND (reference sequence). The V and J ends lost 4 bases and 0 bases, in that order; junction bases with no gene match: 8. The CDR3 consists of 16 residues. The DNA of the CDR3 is TGTGCCAGTAGTACCTCACGGACAGGCTTGAACACTGAAGCTTTCTTT. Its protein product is CASSTSRTGLNTEAFF.

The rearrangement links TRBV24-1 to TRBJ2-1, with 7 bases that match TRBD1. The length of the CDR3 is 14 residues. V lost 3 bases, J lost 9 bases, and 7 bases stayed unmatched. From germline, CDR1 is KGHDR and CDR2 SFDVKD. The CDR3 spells CATSDPYRGPEQFF. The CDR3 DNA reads TGTGCCACCAGTGATCCGTACAGGGGCCCTGAGCAGTTCTTC.

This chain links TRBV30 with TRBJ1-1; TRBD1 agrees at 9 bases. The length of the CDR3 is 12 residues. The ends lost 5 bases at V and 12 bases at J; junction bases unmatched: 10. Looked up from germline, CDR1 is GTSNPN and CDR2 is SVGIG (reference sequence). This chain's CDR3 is CAWVHPGQGTFF. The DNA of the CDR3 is TGTGCCTGGGTTCATCCGGGACAGGGTACTTTCTTT.

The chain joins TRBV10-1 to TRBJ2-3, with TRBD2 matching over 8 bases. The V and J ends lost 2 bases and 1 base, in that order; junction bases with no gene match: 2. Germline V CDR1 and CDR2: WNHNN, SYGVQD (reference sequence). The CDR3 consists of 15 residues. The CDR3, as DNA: TGCGCCAGCAGTGAGCGGCGGGGGGGCACAGATACGCAGTATTTT. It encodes CASSERRGGTDTQYF.

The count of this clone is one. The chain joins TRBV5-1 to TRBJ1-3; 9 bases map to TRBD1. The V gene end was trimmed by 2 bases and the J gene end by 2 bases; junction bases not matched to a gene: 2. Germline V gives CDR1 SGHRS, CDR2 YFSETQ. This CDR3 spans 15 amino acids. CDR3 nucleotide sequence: TGCGCCAGCAGCTTTACAGGGGGCGCTGGAAACACCATATATTTT. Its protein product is CASSFTGGAGNTIYF.

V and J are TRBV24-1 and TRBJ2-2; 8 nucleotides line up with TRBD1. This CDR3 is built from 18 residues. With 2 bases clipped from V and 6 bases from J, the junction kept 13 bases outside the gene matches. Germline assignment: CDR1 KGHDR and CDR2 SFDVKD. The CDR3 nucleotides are TGTGCCACCAGTGATTCGGGCTTTCGGCAGGGGGCAGCCGGGGAGCTGTTTTTT. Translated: CATSDSGFRQGAAGELFF.

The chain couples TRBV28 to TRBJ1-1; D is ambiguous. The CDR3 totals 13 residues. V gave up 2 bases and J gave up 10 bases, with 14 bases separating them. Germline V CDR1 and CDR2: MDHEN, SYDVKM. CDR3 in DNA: TGTGCCAGCAGTTTAGGAGACGGATCGGGAGCTTTCTTT. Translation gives CASSLGDGSGAFF.

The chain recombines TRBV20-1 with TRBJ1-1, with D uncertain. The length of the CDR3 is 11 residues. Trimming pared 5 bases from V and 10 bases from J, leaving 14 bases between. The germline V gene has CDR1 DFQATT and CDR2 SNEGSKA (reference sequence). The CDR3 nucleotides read TGCAGTGCTCCCTTTACTCATGGAGCTTTCTTT. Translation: CSAPFTHGAFF.

The CDR3, as DNA: TGTGCCAGCAGCCCGCATGAGGGCACTGAAGCTTTCTTT. This sequence encodes CASSPHEGTEAFF. The chain combines TRBV7-6 with TRBJ1-1; D ambiguous. The V end was cut by 5 bases, the J end by 4 bases, with 11 bases between. Germline CDR1 is SGHVS and CDR2 is FNYEAQ. There are 13 residues in the CDR3.

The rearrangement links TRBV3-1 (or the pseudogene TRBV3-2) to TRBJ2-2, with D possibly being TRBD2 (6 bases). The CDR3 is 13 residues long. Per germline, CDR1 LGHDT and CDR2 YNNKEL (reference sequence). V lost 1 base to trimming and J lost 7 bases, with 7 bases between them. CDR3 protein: CASSQGGGGELFF. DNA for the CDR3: TGTGCCAGCAGCCAAGGGGGAGGCGGGGAGCTGTTTTTT.

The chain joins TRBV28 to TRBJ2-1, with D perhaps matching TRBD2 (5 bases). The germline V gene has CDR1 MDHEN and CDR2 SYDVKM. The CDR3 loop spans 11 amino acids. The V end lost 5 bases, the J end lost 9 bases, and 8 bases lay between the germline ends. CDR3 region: CASSRGLEQFF. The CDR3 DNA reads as TGTGCCAGCAGTCGAGGGCTTGAGCAGTTCTTC.

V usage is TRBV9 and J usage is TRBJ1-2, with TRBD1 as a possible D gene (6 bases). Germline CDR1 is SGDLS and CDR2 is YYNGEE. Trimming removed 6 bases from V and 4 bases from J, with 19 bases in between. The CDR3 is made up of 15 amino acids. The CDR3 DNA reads TGTGCCAGCACCCGTTCCGGGACACAGAGCTATGGCTACACCTTC. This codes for CASTRSGTQSYGYTF.

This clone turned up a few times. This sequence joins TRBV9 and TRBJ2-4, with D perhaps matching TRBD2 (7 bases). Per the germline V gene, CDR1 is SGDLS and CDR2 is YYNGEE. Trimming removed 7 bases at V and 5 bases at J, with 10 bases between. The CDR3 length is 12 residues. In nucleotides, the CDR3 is TGTGCCAGCGGGGGGGCAGAAAACATTCAGTACTTC. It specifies CASGGAENIQYF.

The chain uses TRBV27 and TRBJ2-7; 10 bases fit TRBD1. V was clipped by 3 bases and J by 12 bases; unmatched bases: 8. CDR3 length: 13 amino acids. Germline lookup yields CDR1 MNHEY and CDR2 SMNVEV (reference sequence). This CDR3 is CASSFGTGEDRYF. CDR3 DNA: TGTGCCAGCAGTTTCGGGACAGGGGAAGATCGGTACTTC.

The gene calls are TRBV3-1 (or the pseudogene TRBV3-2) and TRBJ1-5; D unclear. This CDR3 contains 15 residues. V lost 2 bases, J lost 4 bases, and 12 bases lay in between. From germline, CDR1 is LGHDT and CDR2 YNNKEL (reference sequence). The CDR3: CASSQSGLQNQPQHF. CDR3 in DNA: TGTGCCAGCAGCCAAAGCGGGCTTCAAAATCAGCCCCAGCATTTT.

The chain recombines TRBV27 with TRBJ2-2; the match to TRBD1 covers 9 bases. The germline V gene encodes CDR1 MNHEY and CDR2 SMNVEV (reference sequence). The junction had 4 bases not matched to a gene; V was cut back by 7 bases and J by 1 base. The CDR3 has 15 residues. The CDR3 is CASTWDRVNTGELFF. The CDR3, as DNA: TGTGCCAGCACCTGGGACAGGGTGAACACCGGGGAGCTGTTTTTT.

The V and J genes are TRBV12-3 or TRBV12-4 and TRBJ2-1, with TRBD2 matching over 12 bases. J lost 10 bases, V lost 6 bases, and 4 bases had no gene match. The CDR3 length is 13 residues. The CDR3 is CASSRLAGAEQFF. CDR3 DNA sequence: TGTGCCAGCAGCAGACTAGCGGGGGCCGAGCAGTTCTTC.

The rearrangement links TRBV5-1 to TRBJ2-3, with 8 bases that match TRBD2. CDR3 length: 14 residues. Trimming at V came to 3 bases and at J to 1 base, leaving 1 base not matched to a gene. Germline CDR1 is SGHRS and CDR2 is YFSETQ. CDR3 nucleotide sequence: TGCGCCAGCAGCTATAGCGGGGGCACAGATACGCAGTATTTT. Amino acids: CASSYSGGTDTQYF. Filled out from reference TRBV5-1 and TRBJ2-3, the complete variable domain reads KAGVTQTPRYLIKTRGQQVTLSCSPISGHRSVSWYQQTPGQGLQFLFEYFSETQRNKGNFPGRFSGRQFSNSRSEMNVSTLELGDSALYLCASSYSGGTDTQYFGPGTRLTVL.

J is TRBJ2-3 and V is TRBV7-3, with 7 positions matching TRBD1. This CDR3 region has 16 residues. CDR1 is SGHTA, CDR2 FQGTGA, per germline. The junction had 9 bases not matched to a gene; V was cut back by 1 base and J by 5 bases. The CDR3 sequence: CASSLRSRGFRDTQYF. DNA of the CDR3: TGTGCCAGCAGCTTAAGGAGCAGGGGGTTTCGAGATACGCAGTATTTT. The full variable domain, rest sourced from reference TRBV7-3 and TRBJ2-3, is GAGVSQTPSNKVTEKGKYVELRCDPISGHTALYWYRQSLGQGPEFLIYFQGTGAADDSGLPNDRFFAVRPEGSVSTLKIQRTERGDSAVYLCASSLRSRGFRDTQYFGPGTRLTVL.

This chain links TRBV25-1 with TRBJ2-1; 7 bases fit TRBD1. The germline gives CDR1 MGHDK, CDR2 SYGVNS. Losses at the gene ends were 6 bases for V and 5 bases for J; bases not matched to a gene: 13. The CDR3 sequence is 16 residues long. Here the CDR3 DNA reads TGTGCCAGCAGCCCCTTTCCCGGGACAGCTCACAATGAGCAGTTCTTC. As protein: CASSPFPGTAHNEQFF.